Listed below are T cell receptor beta chains from one sample, sequenced in a study of response to subunit inactivated influenza vaccine. TCRdb redid the calling of the RT-PCR reads with MiXCR, one entry per CDR3 protein. The table has approximately 490,000 distinct CDR3 sequences, 7.2% seen once; the top ten hold around 13%. The source material was PBMCs from blood, sampled approximately 25 months after vaccination. Receptors were obtained from a man in his fifties or sixties who received an inactivated influenza vaccine. Both conserved end residues are part of each CDR3. The order of the fields is J gene, clone size, V gene, D gene, CDR3 protein, CDR3 DNA. The D gene is left open where the match is weak. Clone size is not always given. Where it is, it says once, few, many or a class for expanded clones.

TRBJ2-1 | few | TRBV28 | NA | CASSFTDGNNEQFF | TGTGCCAGCAGTTTTACGGACGGCAACAATGAGCAGTTCTTC
TRBJ2-1 | NA | TRBV28 | TRBD1 | CASSLSGGLFNEQFF | TGTGCCAGCAGTTTATCAGGGGGTCTCTTCAATGAGCAGTTCTTC
TRBJ2-2 | NA | TRBV20-1 | TRBD2 | CSARGTSGGYGELFF | TGCAGTGCTAGGGGGACTAGCGGGGGCTACGGGGAGCTGTTTTTT
TRBJ2-1 | few | TRBV30 | TRBD1 | CAWTRGQGDNEQFF | TGTGCCTGGACGAGGGGACAGGGGGACAATGAGCAGTTCTTC
TRBJ2-3 | NA | TRBV29-1 | NA | CSVASGGPDTQYF | TGCAGCGTTGCATCCGGGGGCCCAGATACGCAGTATTTT
TRBJ2-5 | many | TRBV5-4 | TRBD1 | CASSQQGDKETQYF | TGTGCCAGCAGTCAGCAGGGGGATAAAGAGACCCAGTACTTC
TRBJ2-1 | few | TRBV9 | TRBD2 | CASSVGAGGPNEQFF | TGTGCCAGCAGCGTAGGAGCGGGGGGGCCGAATGAGCAGTTCTTC
TRBJ1-1 | NA | TRBV6-1 | NA | CASSELEGEVNTEAFF | TGTGCCAGCAGCGAACTTGAGGGAGAGGTGAACACTGAAGCTTTCTTT
TRBJ1-2 | many | TRBV4-1 | NA | CASSQSGGAPLYGYTF | TGCGCCAGCAGCCAATCGGGGGGGGCCCCTCTCTATGGCTACACCTTC
TRBJ1-6 | NA | TRBV27 | NA | CATRGFLRGPNSPLHF | TGTGCCACCAGAGGTTTTCTCAGGGGACCTAATTCACCCCTCCACTTT
TRBJ2-3 | few | TRBV7-6 | TRBD2 | CASSLATAPLAGTDTQYF | TGTGCCAGCAGCTTAGCGACCGCCCCACTAGCGGGCACAGATACGCAGTATTTT
TRBJ2-7 | few | TRBV6-5 | TRBD2 | CASSKGTSSQYF | TGTGCCAGCAGCAAGGGGACTAGTTCTCAGTACTTC
TRBJ2-2 | NA | TRBV10-3 | TRBD2 | CATKDPGLAGANTGELFF | TGTGCCACGAAAGATCCGGGACTAGCGGGAGCAAACACCGGGGAGCTGTTTTTT
TRBJ2-3 | many | TRBV24-1 | NA | CATSGLGAGTDTQYF | TGTGCCACCAGTGGGCTCGGAGCGGGCACAGATACGCAGTATTTT
TRBJ2-2 | NA | TRBV6-1 | TRBD2 | CASSRGSIANTGELFF | TGTGCCAGCAGTCGCGGGAGCATCGCGAACACCGGGGAGCTGTTTTTT
TRBJ2-3 | many | TRBV9 | NA | CASSVGVSSTDTQYF | TGTGCCAGCAGCGTAGGGGTCTCTAGCACAGATACGCAGTATTTT
TRBJ2-5 | few | TRBV25-1 | TRBD1 | CASSAHAGRGRETQYF | TGTGCCAGCAGTGCACATGCGGGCAGGGGGCGGGAGACCCAGTACTTC
TRBJ2-2 | few | TRBV11-1 | NA | CASSSTRPTGELFF | TGTGCCAGCAGCTCCACTAGGCCGACCGGGGAGCTGTTTTTT
TRBJ2-5 | NA | TRBV12-3/TRBV12-4 | NA | CASSLSRGEETQYF | TGTGCCAGCAGTTTATCCCGGGGAGAAGAGACCCAGTACTTC
TRBJ2-7 | few | TRBV28 | TRBD2 | CASSFGLAAEQYF | TGTGCCAGCAGCTTCGGACTAGCGGCCGAGCAGTACTTC
TRBJ1-3 | NA | TRBV4-3 | NA | CASSQDPYPSPGNTIYF | TGCGCCAGCAGCCAAGATCCCTACCCTTCTCCGGGAAACACCATATATTTT
TRBJ2-1 | many | TRBV5-1 | NA | CASSLKTGYNEQFF | TGCGCCAGCAGCTTAAAGACAGGATACAATGAGCAGTTCTTC
TRBJ2-5 | NA | TRBV20-1 | NA | CSARRQGLETQYF | TGCAGTGCTAGAAGGCAGGGCTTAGAGACCCAGTACTTC
TRBJ1-5 | NA | TRBV20-1 | NA | CSAPGVHSNQPQHF | TGCAGTGCTCCGGGGGTCCATAGCAATCAGCCCCAGCATTTT
TRBJ2-5 | few | TRBV30 | NA | CAWSGGPGQETQYF | TGTGCCTGGAGTGGAGGGCCGGGACAAGAGACCCAGTACTTC
TRBJ1-5 | NA | TRBV4-1 | NA | CASSQYWTSNQPQHF | TGCGCCAGCAGCCAATACTGGACTAGCAATCAGCCCCAGCATTTT
TRBJ2-3 | few | TRBV7-6 | TRBD2 | CASSPLGRGSTDTQYF | TGTGCCAGCAGCCCCCTGGGGCGGGGGAGCACAGATACGCAGTATTTT
TRBJ2-1 | many | TRBV29-1 | NA | CSVEAGVNEQFF | TGCAGCGTTGAAGCGGGGGTTAATGAGCAGTTCTTC
TRBJ2-4 | few | TRBV20-1 | NA | CSARDQAEENIQYF | TGCAGTGCTAGAGATCAAGCGGAGGAAAACATTCAGTACTTC
TRBJ2-6 | few | TRBV18 | TRBD1 | CASSPSTGLYGANVLTF | TGTGCCAGCTCACCTTCGACAGGGCTGTACGGGGCCAACGTCCTGACTTTC
TRBJ2-7 | many | TRBV27 | TRBD2 | CASSLYPPKRDPHEQYF | TGTGCCAGCAGTTTATACCCCCCAAAGCGGGACCCCCACGAGCAGTACTTC
TRBJ2-6 | many | TRBV4-3 | NA | CASSPSLLGGISGANVLTF | TGCGCCAGCAGCCCATCCCTCCTCGGGGGAATTTCGGGGGCCAACGTCCTGACTTTC
TRBJ2-3 | NA | TRBV4-2 | NA | CASSRGTDISTDTQYF | TGTGCCAGCAGCCGCGGGACTGATATAAGCACAGATACGCAGTATTTT
TRBJ2-2 | NA | TRBV9 | NA | CASSPPPQKLGAPGVGELFF | TGTGCCAGCAGCCCACCGCCCCAAAAGCTAGGAGCGCCGGGAGTCGGGGAGCTGTTTTTT
TRBJ1-1 | NA | TRBV2 | NA | CASSEGQVWGNTEAFF | TGTGCCAGCAGTGAAGGGCAGGTATGGGGGAACACTGAAGCTTTCTTT
TRBJ2-2 | many | TRBV6-1 | NA | CASRRRTENTGELFF | TGTGCCAGCAGACGAAGGACAGAGAACACCGGGGAGCTGTTTTTT
TRBJ2-5 | few | TRBV3-1 | NA | CASSLKRETQYF | TGTGCCAGCAGCCTTAAACGGGAGACCCAGTACTTC
TRBJ2-1 | few | TRBV29-1 | TRBD2 | CSVAFSGLAGLANEQFF | TGCAGCGTTGCTTTTTCGGGACTAGCGGGGCTAGCGAATGAGCAGTTCTTC
TRBJ2-3 | few | TRBV7-6 | NA | CASSRWRGGQGTDTQYF | TGTGCCAGCAGCCGTTGGCGCGGGGGCCAAGGGACAGATACGCAGTATTTT
TRBJ2-7 | NA | TRBV4-1 | NA | CASSQYTDYEQYF | TGCGCCAGCAGCCAATACACGGATTACGAGCAGTACTTC
TRBJ2-7 | few | TRBV7-2 | NA | CASSFYPADKPYF | TGTGCCAGCAGCTTTTACCCCGCGGACAAACCGTACTTC
TRBJ2-2 | many | TRBV28 | TRBD2 | CASSLLAGGQAGELFF | TGTGCCAGCAGTTTACTAGCGGGAGGTCAGGCCGGGGAGCTGTTTTTT
TRBJ1-5 | many | TRBV7-2 | NA | CASSLDRSSNQPQHF | TGTGCCAGCAGCTTAGATCGTTCGAGCAATCAGCCCCAGCATTTT
TRBJ2-2 | NA | TRBV4-3 | TRBD2 | CASSPRFSGGVNTGELFF | TGCGCCAGCAGCCCCCGTTTTAGCGGGGGGGTGAACACCGGGGAGCTGTTTTTT
TRBJ2-5 | few | TRBV5-1 | TRBD2 | CASSPAGVPRRETQYF | TGCGCCAGCAGCCCGGCGGGAGTCCCCCGACGGGAGACCCAGTACTTC
TRBJ2-3 | many | TRBV11-3 | NA | CASSLGYDTQYF | TGTGCCAGCAGCTTAGGGTACGATACGCAGTATTTT
TRBJ2-1 | NA | TRBV6-1 | NA | CASIRSYNEQFF | TGTGCCAGCATCCGGAGCTACAATGAGCAGTTCTTC
TRBJ2-5 | many | TRBV4-1 | NA | CASSQDIQGGVATQYF | TGCGCCAGCAGCCAAGATATCCAGGGGGGCGTGGCGACCCAGTACTTC
TRBJ2-3 | NA | TRBV20-1 | NA | CSAGPLGGGADTQYF | TGCAGTGCGGGCCCGTTGGGAGGAGGCGCAGATACGCAGTATTTT
TRBJ1-1 | NA | TRBV12-3/TRBV12-4 | NA | CASELAGYTEAFF | TGTGCCAGCGAACTTGCGGGTTACACTGAAGCTTTCTTT
TRBJ2-7 | NA | TRBV29-1 | NA | CSVEYRDGSYEQYF | TGCAGCGTTGAATACCGAGACGGTTCCTACGAGCAGTACTTC
TRBJ2-1 | many | TRBV7-8 | TRBD1 | CASSFGTGPFF | TGTGCCAGCAGCTTTGGGACAGGCCCGTTCTTC
TRBJ2-1 | NA | TRBV7-6 | NA | CASSVTGTSSNEQFF | TGTGCCAGCAGCGTAACTGGGACCTCCTCCAATGAGCAGTTCTTC
TRBJ2-3 | NA | TRBV27 | NA | CASSFRASAYSTDTQYF | TGTGCCAGCAGTTTTAGGGCCAGCGCGTATAGCACAGATACGCAGTATTTT
TRBJ2-7 | few | TRBV6-2/TRBV6-3 | TRBD2 | CASRTSGVSYEQYF | TGTGCCAGCCGGACTAGCGGGGTATCCTACGAGCAGTACTTC
TRBJ1-1 | many | TRBV7-2 | NA | CASSRQNTEAFF | TGTGCCAGCAGCCGACAGAACACTGAAGCTTTCTTT